Following are 9 T cell receptor beta chains from one sample sequenced in a study of blood T cell repertoires in COVID-19. Using immunoSEQ multiplex PCR, the repertoire was profiled, and TCRdb retains in-frame clones only, with some absent. The sample includes 49,000 or so clones, 70% to 90% of them seen just once. Material for sequencing was peripheral blood. The receptors originated from a woman older than 75 with COVID-19, enrolled during active disease.

Ten or more counts support this clone. This chain connects TRBV5-1 to TRBJ2-1; TRBD1 matches 11 bases. Germline V gives CDR1 SGHRS, CDR2 YFSETQ. CDR3 length equals 14 residues. Unmatched junction bases numbered 7, after V lost 3 bases and J lost 11 bases. This CDR3 is CASSSGQGDLKQFF. DNA of the CDR3: TGCGCCAGCAGCTCGGGACAGGGGGACCTAAAGCAGTTCTTC.

The gene calls are TRBV7-2 and TRBJ1-2; perhaps TRBD1 as D (5 bases). The CDR3 loop spans 14 amino acids. Trimming took 5 bases from V and 8 from J, leaving 18 bases between them. Germline assignment: CDR1 SGHTA and CDR2 FQGNSA. The CDR3 DNA reads TGTGCCAGCAGCCCCGGGGGGGTGGATGGGGGCTACACCTTC. It specifies CASSPGGVDGGYTF.

The chain links TRBV10-1 to TRBJ1-2, with unresolved D. Trimming pared 8 bases from V and 3 bases from J, leaving 13 bases between. Germline CDR1 WNHNN, CDR2 SYGVQD (reference sequence). CDR3 length: 13 residues. CDR3 sequence reads: CASPPSCDYGYTF. CDR3 DNA: TGCGCCAGCCCCCCATCGTGCGACTATGGCTACACCTTC.

This chain uses TRBV5-5 with TRBJ2-2, with D tentatively TRBD1 (5 bases). CDR1 and CDR2 from the germline V gene are SGHKS and YYEKEE (reference sequence). The CDR3 length is 15 residues. Trimming removed 4 bases from V and 5 bases from J, with 15 bases in between. This CDR3 reads CASSPQGRVTGELFF. The DNA of the CDR3 is TGTGCCAGCAGCCCCCAGGGCAGGGTAACCGGGGAGCTGTTTTTT. The whole variable domain, filled in from reference TRBV5-5 and TRBJ2-2, reads DAGVTQSPTHLIKTRGQQVTLRCSPISGHKSVSWYQQVLGQGPQFIFQYYEKEERGRGNFPDRFSARQFPNYSSELNVNALLLGDSALYLCASSPQGRVTGELFFGEGSRLTVL.

This chain uses TRBV7-9 with TRBJ1-1; 7 nucleotides agree with TRBD1. Losses at the gene ends were 5 bases for V and 1 base for J; bases not matched to a gene: 4. CDR1 and CDR2 (germline): SEHNR, FQNEAQ (reference sequence). The CDR3 sequence is 14 residues long. In nucleotides, the CDR3 is TGTGCCAGCAGCCACGGGACAGCGAACACTGAAGCTTTCTTT. It specifies CASSHGTANTEAFF.

The chain is built from TRBV12-3 or TRBV12-4 and TRBJ1-1; D is unresolved. V shed 2 bases and J shed 1 base, with 5 bases lying between them. This CDR3 is 13 amino acids long. The CDR3 region is CASSLQENTEAFF. In nucleotides, the CDR3 is TGTGCCAGCAGTTTACAGGAGAACACTGAAGCTTTCTTT.

The gene calls are TRBV25-1 and TRBJ1-1; D might be TRBD1 (6 bases). Trimming removed 4 bases at V and 4 bases at J, with 16 bases between. This CDR3 has 15 residues. Germline values: CDR1 MGHDK, CDR2 SYGVNS. The CDR3, as DNA: TGTGCCAGCAGTGCGCGACAGGCGTCGGCCACTGAAGCTTTCTTT. This sequence encodes CASSARQASATEAFF. The variable domain in full, completed from reference TRBV25-1 and TRBJ1-1, reads EADIYQTPRYLVIGTGKKITLECSQTMGHDKMYWYQQDPGMELHLIHYSYGVNSTEKGDLSSESTVSRIRTEHFPLTLESARPSHTSQYLCASSARQASATEAFFGQGTRLTVV.

V is TRBV4-1 and J is TRBJ1-2; 7 positions match TRBD1. Germline-derived CDR1 and CDR2 are MGHRA and YSYEKL. V dropped 0 bases and J dropped 7; count of bases not matched to a gene: 8. This CDR3 is 15 amino acids long. The CDR3 coding sequence is TGCGCCAGCAGCCAAGAATCGAACAGGGGAGGTGGCTACACCTTC. Its protein is CASSQESNRGGGYTF.

The chain is built from TRBV4-1 and TRBJ2-1, with 11 bases aligning to TRBD2. The junction had 16 bases not matched to a gene; V was cut back by 4 bases and J by 5 bases. CDR1 and CDR2 (germline): MGHRA, YSYEKL. The CDR3 contains 19 residues. CDR3 loop: CASSPEVAGGRIKNNEQFF. In DNA, the CDR3 is TGCGCCAGCAGCCCCGAGGTAGCGGGAGGGAGGATCAAAAACAATGAGCAGTTCTTC.